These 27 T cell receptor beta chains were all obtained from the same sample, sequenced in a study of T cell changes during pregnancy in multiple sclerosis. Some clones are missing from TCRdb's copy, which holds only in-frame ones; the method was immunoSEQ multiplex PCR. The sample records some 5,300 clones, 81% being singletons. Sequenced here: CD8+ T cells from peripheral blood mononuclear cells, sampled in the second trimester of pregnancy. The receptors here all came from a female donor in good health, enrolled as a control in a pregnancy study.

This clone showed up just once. The CDR3 protein is CSVESVTSGRGDYEQYF. Here the CDR3 DNA reads TGCAGCGTTGAATCGGTGACTAGCGGGAGAGGGGATTACGAGCAGTACTTC. The V call is TRBV29-1, the J call TRBJ2-7; 12 nucleotides match TRBD2. V lost 2 bases, J lost 4 bases, and 12 bases stayed unmatched. CDR3 length equals 17 residues. Germline V lookup: CDR1 SQVTM, CDR2 ANQGSEA.

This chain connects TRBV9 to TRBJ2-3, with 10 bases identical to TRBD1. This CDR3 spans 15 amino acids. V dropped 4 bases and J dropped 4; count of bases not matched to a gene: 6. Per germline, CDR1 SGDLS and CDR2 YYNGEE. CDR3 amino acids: CASSPDRGLSDTQYF. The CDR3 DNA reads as TGTGCCAGCAGCCCCGACAGGGGGCTCTCAGATACGCAGTATTTT.

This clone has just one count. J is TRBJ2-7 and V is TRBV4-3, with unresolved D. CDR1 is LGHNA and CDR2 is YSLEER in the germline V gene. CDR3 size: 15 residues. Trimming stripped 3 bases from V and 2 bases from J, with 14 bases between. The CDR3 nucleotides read TGCGCCAGCAGCCAGACCCTAGAAACTACCTACGAGCAGTACTTC. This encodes CASSQTLETTYEQYF.

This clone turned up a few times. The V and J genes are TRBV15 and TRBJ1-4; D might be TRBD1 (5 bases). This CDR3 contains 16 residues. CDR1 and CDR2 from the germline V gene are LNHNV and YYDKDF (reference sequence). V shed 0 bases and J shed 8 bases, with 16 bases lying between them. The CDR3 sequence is CATSRDTSGGSEKLFF. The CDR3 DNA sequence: TGTGCCACCAGCAGAGATACGAGTGGGGGGTCAGAAAAACTGTTTTTT.

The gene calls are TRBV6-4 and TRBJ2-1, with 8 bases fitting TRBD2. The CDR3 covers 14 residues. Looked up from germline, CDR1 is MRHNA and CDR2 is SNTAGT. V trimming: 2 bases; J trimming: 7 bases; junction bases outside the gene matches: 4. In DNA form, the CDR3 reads TGTGCCAGCAGTGACCGAGCGGGAGAAAATGAGCAGTTCTTC. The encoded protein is CASSDRAGENEQFF.

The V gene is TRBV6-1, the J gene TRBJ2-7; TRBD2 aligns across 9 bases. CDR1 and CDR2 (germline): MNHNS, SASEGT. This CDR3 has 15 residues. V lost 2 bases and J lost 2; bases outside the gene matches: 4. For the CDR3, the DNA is TGTGCCAGCAGTGAAATGACTAGCGGAGCCTACGAGCAGTACTTC. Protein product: CASSEMTSGAYEQYF.

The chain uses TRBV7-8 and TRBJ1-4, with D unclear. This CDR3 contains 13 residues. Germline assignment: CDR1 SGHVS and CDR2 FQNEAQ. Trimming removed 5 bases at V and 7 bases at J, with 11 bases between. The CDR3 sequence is CASSPSRREKLFF. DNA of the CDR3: TGTGCCAGCAGCCCCTCGCGCCGTGAAAAACTGTTTTTT.

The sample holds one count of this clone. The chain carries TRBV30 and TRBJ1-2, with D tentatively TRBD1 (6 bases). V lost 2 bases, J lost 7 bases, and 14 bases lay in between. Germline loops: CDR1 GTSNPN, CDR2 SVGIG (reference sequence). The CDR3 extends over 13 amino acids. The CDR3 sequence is CAWSTQGSSGYTF. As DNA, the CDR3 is TGTGCCTGGAGTACTCAGGGGTCCTCTGGCTACACCTTC. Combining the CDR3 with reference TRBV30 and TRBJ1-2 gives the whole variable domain SQTIHQWPATLVQPVGSPLSLECTVEGTSNPNLYWYRQAAGRGLQLLFYSVGIGQISSEVPQNLSASRPQDRQFILSSKKLLLSDSGFYLCAWSTQGSSGYTFGSGTRLTVV.

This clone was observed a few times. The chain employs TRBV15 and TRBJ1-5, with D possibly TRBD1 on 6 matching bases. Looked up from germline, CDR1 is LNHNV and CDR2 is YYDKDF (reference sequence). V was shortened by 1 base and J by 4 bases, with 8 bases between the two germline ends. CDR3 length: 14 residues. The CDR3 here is CATSRGQENQPQHF. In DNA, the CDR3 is TGTGCCACCAGCAGAGGACAGGAGAATCAGCCCCAGCATTTT.

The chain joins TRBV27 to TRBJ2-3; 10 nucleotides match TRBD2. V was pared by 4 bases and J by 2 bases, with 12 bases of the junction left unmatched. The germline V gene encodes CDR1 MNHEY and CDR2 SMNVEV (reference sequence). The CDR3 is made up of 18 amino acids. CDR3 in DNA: TGTGCCAGCAGTTCCCACTCCTTAAGCGGGAGGGCCACAGATACGCAGTATTTT. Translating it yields CASSSHSLSGRATDTQYF.

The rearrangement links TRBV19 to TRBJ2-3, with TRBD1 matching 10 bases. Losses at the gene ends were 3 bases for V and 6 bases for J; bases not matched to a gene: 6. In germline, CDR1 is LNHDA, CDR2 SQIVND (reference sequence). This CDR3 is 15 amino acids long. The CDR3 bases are TGTGCCAGTAGTATTCTGGGACAGGGGTTTGATACGCAGTATTTT. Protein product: CASSILGQGFDTQYF.

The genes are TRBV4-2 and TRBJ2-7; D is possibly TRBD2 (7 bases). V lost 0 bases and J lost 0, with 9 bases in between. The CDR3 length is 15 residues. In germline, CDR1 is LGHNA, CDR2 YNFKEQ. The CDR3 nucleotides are TGTGCCAGCAGCCAAGAGGGGGGGCCCTCCTACGAGCAGTACTTC. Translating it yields CASSQEGGPSYEQYF.

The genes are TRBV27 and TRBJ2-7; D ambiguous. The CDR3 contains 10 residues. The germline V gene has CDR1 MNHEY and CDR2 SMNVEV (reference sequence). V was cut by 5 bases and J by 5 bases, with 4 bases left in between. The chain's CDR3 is CASSLDEQYF. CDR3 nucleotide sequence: TGTGCCAGCAGTCTAGACGAGCAGTACTTC.

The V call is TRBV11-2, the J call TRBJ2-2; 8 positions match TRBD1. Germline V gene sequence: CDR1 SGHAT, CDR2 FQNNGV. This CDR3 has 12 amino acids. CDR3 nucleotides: TGTCTTACAGGGGGGAACACCGGGGAGCTGTTTTTT. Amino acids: CLTGGNTGELFF. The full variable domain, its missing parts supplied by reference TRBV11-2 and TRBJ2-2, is EAGVAQSPRYKIIEKRQSVAFWCNPISGHATLYWYQQILGQGPKLLIQFQNNGVVDDSQLPKDRFSAERLKGVDSTLKIQPAKLEDSAVYLCLTGGNTGELFFGEGSRLTVL.

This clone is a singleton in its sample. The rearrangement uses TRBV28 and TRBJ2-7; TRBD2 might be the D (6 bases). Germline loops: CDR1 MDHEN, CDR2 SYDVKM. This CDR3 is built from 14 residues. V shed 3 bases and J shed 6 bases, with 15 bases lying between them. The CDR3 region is CASSLAGDSGEQYF. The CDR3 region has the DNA TGTGCCAGCAGTTTGGCCGGGGACTCGGGCGAGCAGTACTTC.

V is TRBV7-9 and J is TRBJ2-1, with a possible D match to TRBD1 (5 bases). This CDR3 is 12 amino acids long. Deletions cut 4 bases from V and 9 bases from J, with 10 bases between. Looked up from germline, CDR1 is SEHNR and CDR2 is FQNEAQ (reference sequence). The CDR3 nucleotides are TGTGCCAGCAGCTCCAGGGTTACTGAGCAGTTCTTC. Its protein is CASSSRVTEQFF.

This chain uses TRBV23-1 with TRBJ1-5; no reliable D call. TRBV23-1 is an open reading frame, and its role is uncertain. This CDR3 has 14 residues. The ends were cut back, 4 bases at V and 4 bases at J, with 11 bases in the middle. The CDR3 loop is CASSRRGRNQPQHF. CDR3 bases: TGCGCCAGCAGTCGGCGTGGGAGAAATCAGCCCCAGCATTTT.

CDR3 sequence reads: CASSPGREGSNQPQHF. The CDR3 DNA follows: TGTGCCAGCAGCCCTGGGAGGGAAGGAAGCAATCAGCCCCAGCATTTT. The rearrangement joins TRBV5-6 to TRBJ1-5; D is ambiguous. Deletions cut 4 bases from V and 1 base from J, with 15 bases between. CDR1 SGHDT and CDR2 YYEEEE come from the germline V gene. This CDR3 region has 16 residues.

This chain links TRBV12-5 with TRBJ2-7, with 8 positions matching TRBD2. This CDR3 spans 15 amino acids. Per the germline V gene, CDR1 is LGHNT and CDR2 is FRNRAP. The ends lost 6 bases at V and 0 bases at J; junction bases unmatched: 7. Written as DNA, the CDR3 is TGTGCTAGTGGCGACAGGACTAGCCGCTCCTACGAGCAGTACTTC. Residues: CASGDRTSRSYEQYF.

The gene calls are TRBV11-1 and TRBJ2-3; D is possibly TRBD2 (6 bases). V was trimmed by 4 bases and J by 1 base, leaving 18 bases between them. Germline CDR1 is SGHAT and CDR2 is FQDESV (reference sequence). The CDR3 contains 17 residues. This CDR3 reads CASSSGGGEIGTDTQYF. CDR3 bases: TGTGCCAGCAGCTCTGGCGGAGGGGAGATAGGCACAGATACGCAGTATTTT.

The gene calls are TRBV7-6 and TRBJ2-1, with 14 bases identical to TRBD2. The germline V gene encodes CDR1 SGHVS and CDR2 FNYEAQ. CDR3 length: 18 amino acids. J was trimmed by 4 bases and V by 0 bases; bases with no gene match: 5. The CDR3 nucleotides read TGTGCCAGCAGCTTAGCTAGACTAGCGGGGGGGCCTTACAATGAGCAGTTCTTC. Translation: CASSLARLAGGPYNEQFF.

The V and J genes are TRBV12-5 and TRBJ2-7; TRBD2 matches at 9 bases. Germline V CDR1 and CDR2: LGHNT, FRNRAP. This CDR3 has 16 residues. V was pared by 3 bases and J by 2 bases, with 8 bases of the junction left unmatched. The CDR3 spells CASGLALAGPPYEQYF. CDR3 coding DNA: TGTGCTAGTGGTTTAGCCCTAGCGGGGCCACCCTACGAGCAGTACTTC.

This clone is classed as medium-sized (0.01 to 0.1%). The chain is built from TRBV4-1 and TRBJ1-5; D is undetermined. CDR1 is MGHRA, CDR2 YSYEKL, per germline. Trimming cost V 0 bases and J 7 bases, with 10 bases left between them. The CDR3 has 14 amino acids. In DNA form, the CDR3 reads TGCGCCAGCAGCCAAGATCCGTCTCCCCAGCCCCAGCATTTT. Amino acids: CASSQDPSPQPQHF.

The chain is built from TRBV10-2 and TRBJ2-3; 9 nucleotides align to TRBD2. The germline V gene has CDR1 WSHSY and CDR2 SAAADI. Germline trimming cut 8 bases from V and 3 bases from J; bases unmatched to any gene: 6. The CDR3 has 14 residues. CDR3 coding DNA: TGCGCCAGCGCCCCGGGACTAGCAACAGATACGCAGTATTTT. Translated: CASAPGLATDTQYF.

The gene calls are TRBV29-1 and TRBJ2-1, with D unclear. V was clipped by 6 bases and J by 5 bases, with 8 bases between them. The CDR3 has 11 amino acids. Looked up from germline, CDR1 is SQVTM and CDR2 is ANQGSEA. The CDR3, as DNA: TGCAGCGTACCCAGTAACAATGAGCAGTTCTTC. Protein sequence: CSVPSNNEQFF.

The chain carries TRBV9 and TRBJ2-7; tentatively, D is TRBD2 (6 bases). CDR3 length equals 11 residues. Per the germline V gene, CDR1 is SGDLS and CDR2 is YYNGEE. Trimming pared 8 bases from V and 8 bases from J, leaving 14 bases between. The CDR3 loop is CASGGTVKQYF. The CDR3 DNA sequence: TGTGCCAGTGGCGGGACTGTCAAGCAGTACTTC.

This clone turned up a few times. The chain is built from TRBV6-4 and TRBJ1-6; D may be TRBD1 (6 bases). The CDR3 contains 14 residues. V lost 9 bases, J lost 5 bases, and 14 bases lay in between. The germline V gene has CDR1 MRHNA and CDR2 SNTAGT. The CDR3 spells CASRGGNDNSPLHF. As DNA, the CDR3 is TGTGCCAGTAGAGGGGGAAACGATAATTCACCCCTCCACTTT.